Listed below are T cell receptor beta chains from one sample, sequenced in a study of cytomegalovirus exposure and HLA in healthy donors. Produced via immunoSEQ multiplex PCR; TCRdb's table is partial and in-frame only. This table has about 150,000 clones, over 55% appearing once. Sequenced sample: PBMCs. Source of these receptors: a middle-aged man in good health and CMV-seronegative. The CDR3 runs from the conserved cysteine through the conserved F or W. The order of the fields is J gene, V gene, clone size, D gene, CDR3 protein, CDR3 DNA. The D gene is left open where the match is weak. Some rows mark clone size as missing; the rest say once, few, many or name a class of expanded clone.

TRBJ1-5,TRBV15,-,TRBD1,CATSRPTGGSQPQHF,TGTGCCACCAGCAGGCCTACAGGGGGCTCTCAGCCCCAGCATTTT
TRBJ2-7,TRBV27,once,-,CASSLFADTIRPYEQYF,TGTGCCAGCAGTTTATTTGCGGACACCATTCGACCCTACGAGCAGTACTTC
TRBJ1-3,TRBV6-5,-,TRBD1,CASSFAGTAGNTIYF,TGTGCCAGCAGTTTCGCCGGGACAGCTGGAAACACCATATATTTT
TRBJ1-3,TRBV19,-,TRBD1,CASSMIQTGVGNTIYF,TGTGCCAGTAGTATGATCCAGACAGGGGTTGGAAACACCATATATTTT
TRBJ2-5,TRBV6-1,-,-,CASRAGQETQYF,TGTGCCAGCAGAGCGGGTCAAGAGACCCAGTACTTC
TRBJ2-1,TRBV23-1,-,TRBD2,CASSLPSGLAGYNEQFF,TGCGCCAGCAGTCTCCCATCGGGACTAGCGGGGTACAATGAGCAGTTCTTC
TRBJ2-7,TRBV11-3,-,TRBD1,CASNPPQQGLNYEQYF,TGTGCCAGCAACCCACCCCAACAGGGGCTGAACTACGAGCAGTACTTC
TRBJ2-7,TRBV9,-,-,CASSVGSTSYEQYF,TGTGCCAGCAGCGTTGGCAGTACATCCTACGAGCAGTACTTC
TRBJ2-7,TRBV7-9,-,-,CASSASWGTHIYEQYF,TGTGCCAGCAGCGCCTCATGGGGCACGCACATCTACGAGCAGTACTTC
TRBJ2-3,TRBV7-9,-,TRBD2,CASSPRRTSGRGDTQYF,TGTGCCAGCAGCCCGCGAAGGACTAGCGGGAGGGGAGATACGCAGTATTTT
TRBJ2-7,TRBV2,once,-,CASSVYEQYF,TGTGCCAGCTCGGTCTACGAGCAGTACTTC
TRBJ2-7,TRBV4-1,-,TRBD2,CASSPGLAGVGEQYF,TGCGCCAGCAGCCCCGGACTAGCGGGAGTGGGCGAGCAGTACTTC
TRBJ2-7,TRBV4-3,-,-,CASSLRTGVYEQYF,TGCGCCAGCAGCCTGAGGACCGGGGTTTACGAGCAGTACTTC
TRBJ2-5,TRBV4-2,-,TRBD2,CASSQEVLASGVETQYF,TGTGCCAGCAGCCAAGAAGTCTTGGCTAGCGGCGTGGAGACCCAGTACTTC
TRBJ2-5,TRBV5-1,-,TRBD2,CASSLTSAYQETQYF,TGCGCCAGCAGCTTGACTAGCGCGTACCAAGAGACCCAGTACTTC
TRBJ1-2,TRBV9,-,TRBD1,CASTGGTGQNYGYTF,TGTGCCAGCACCGGGGGGACAGGGCAAAACTATGGCTACACCTTC
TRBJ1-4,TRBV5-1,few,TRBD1,CASSTGQGSEKLFF,TGCGCCAGCAGCACCGGACAGGGGAGTGAAAAACTGTTTTTT
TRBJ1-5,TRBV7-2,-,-,CASSLNGGISNQPQNF,TGTGCCAGCAGCTTAAATGGAGGGATTAGCAATCAGCCCCAGAATTTT
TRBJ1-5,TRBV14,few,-,CASSPGNSNQPQHF,TGTGCCAGCAGCCCAGGGAATAGCAATCAGCCCCAGCATTTT
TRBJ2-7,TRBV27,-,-,CASVGAYEQYF,TGTGCCAGCGTCGGGGCCTACGAGCAGTACTTC
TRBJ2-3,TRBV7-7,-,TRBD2,CASSPRVTAGGDTQYF,TGTGCCAGCAGCCCCAGGGTTACAGCGGGAGGAGATACGCAGTATTTT
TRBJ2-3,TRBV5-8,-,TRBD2,CASRLAGTRGTQYF,TGTGCCAGCAGACTAGCGGGGACTAGAGGTACGCAGTATTTT
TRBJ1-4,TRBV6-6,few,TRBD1,CASSQSGTGSEKLFF,TGTGCCAGCAGCCAATCCGGGACAGGGAGTGAAAAACTGTTTTTT
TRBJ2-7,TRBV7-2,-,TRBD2,CASSSSGRGYEQYF,TGTGCCAGCAGCTCTAGCGGGAGAGGGTACGAGCAGTACTTC
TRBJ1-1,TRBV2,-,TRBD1,CASSGFQRDRVRGTEAFF,TGTGCCAGCAGTGGCTTTCAGCGGGACAGGGTTAGGGGCACTGAAGCTTTCTTT
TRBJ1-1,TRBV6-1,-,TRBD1,CASSKGTEALNTEAFF,TGTGCCAGCAGTAAAGGGACAGAGGCTTTGAACACTGAAGCTTTCTTT
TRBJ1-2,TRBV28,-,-,CASSFLFGRGNYGYTF,TGTGCCAGCAGTTTCTTATTCGGTCGGGGGAACTATGGCTACACCTTC
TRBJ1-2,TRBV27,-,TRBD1,CASSFDRGNYGYPF,TGTGCCAGCAGTTTTGACAGGGGGAACTATGGCTACCCCTTC
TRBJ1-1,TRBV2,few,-,CASREGRPPLQNTEAFF,TGTGCCAGCAGGGAGGGCAGGCCTCCCCTTCAGAACACTGAAGCTTTCTTT
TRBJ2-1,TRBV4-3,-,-,CASSRFRGPYNEQFF,TGCGCCAGCAGCCGTTTTCGGGGTCCCTACAATGAGCAGTTCTTC
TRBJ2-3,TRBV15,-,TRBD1,CATSSGQGASTDTQYF,TGTGCCACCAGCTCAGGACAGGGCGCTAGCACAGATACGCAGTATTTT
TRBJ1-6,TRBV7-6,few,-,CASRSRIRDNSPLHF,TGTGCCAGCAGATCTAGAATAAGAGATAATTCACCCCTCCACTTT
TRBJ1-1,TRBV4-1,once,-,CASSQVTGNTEAFF,TGCGCCAGCAGCCAAGTGACAGGGAACACTGAAGCTTTCTTT
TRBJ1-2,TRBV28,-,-,CASSSVQGYGYTF,TGTGCCAGCAGTTCCGTACAGGGCTATGGCTACACCTTC
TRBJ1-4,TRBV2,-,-,CASMTGRGLVATNEKLFF,TGTGCCAGCATGACGGGCAGGGGTCTAGTTGCAACTAATGAAAAACTGTTTTTT
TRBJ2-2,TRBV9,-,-,CASSVLQGAGELFF,TGTGCCAGCAGCGTCCTACAGGGCGCCGGGGAGCTGTTTTTT
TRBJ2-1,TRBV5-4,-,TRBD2,CASSLAGTRGEQFF,TGTGCCAGCAGCTTGGCCGGGACTAGGGGTGAGCAGTTCTTC
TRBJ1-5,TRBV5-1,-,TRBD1,CASSPGTGVYQPQHF,TGCGCCAGCAGCCCAGGGACAGGGGTTTATCAGCCCCAGCATTTT
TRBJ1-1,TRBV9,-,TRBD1,CASSATLTGRLTEAFF,TGTGCCAGCAGCGCAACCCTGACAGGGCGGCTCACTGAAGCTTTCTTT
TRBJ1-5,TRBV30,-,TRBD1,CAYDRGLFQPQHF,TGTGCCTATGACAGGGGGCTCTTTCAGCCCCAGCATTTT
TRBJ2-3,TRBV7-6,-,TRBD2,CASSQRLAGGTDTQYF,TGTGCCAGCAGCCAAAGACTAGCGGGGGGCACAGATACGCAGTATTTT
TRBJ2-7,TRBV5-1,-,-,CASSLRPPQGSYEQYF,TGCGCCAGCAGCTTGCGCCCACCACAGGGATCCTACGAGCAGTACTTC
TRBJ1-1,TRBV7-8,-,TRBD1,CASSRTGYDTEAFF,TGTGCCAGCAGCCGGACAGGGTACGACACTGAAGCTTTCTTT
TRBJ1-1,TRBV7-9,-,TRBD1,CASIYGGGAITEAFF,TGTGCCAGCATCTACGGAGGGGGCGCGATCACTGAAGCTTTCTTT
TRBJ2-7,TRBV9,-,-,CASSVAGGDYRGEQYF,TGTGCCAGCAGCGTAGCTGGTGGTGACTACCGCGGGGAGCAGTACTTC
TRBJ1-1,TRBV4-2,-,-,CASSQGLGDTEAFF,TGTGCCAGCAGCCAAGGGCTAGGGGACACTGAAGCTTTCTTT
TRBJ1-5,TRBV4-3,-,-,CASSLTTGTNQPQHF,TGCGCCAGCAGCCTCACGACAGGCACCAATCAGCCCCAGCATTTT